This T cell receptor (beta chain) was documented in a study of T cell responses to AZD1222 COVID-19 vaccine. TCRdb's copy holds only in-frame clones and misses some; the assay was immunoSEQ multiplex PCR. The sample lists roughly 120,000 clones, 85% to 90% occurring once. The CDR3 spans 14 residues. V trimming: 7 bases; J trimming: 2 bases; junction bases outside the gene matches: 7. Germline assignment: CDR1 SGHVS and CDR2 FNYEAQ. This clonotype was sampled from an adult in good health. Material: peripheral blood, obtained on day 0 of AZD1222 vaccination. The chain combines TRBV7-6 with TRBJ1-1; 7 nucleotides align to TRBD1. CDR3 amino acids: CASIPGTDNTEAFF. The DNA of the CDR3 is TGTGCCAGCATCCCCGGGACAGATAACACTGAAGCTTTCTTT. The full variable domain, its missing parts supplied by reference TRBV7-6 and TRBJ1-1, is GAGVSQSPRYKVTKRGQDVALRCDPISGHVSLYWYRQALGQGPEFLTYFNYEAQQDKSGLPNDRFSAERPEGSISTLTIQRTEQRDSAMYRCASIPGTDNTEAFFGQGTRLTVV.